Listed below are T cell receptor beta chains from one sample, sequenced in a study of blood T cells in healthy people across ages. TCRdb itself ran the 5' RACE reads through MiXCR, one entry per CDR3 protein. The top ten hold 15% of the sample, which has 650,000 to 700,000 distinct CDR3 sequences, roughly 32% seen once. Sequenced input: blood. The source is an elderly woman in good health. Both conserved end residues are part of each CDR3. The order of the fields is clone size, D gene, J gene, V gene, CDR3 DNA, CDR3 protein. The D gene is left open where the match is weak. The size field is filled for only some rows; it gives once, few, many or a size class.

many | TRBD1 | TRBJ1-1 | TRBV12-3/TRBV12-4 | TGTGCCAGCAGTTTGTACAGGGGGAACACTGAAGCTTTCTTT | CASSLYRGNTEAFF
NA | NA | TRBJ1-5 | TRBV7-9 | TGTGCCAGCAGCCTAACGGTCGCGGACACCTACAAAGATAGCAATCAGCCCCAGCATTTT | CASSLTVADTYKDSNQPQHF
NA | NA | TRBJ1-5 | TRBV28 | TGTGCCAGCAGTTCGGGGGGCGCTTATCAGCCCCAGCATTTT | CASSSGGAYQPQHF
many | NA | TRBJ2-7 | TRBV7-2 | TGTGCCAGCAGCTTATTTGTTAGGGGGAACCAAGGCGAGCAGTACTTC | CASSLFVRGNQGEQYF
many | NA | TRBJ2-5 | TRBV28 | TGTGCCAGCAGTCCCTCCGACAGTCAAGAGACCCAGTACTTC | CASSPSDSQETQYF
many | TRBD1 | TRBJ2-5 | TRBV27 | TGTGCCAGCAGTCCGGGACAGGGTCCCCAAGAGACCCAGTACTTC | CASSPGQGPQETQYF
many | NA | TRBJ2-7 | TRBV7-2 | TGTGCCAGCAGCTTAGGGGCTTTGAGCTCCTACGAGCAGTACTTC | CASSLGALSSYEQYF
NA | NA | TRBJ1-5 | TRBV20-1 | TGCAGTGCCCGATTGTGGGTCAATCAGCCCCAGCATTTT | CSARLWVNQPQHF
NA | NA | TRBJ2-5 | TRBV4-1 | TGCGCCAGCAGCCAAGAGCAGGGGGGACCCCAAGAGACCCAGTACTTC | CASSQEQGGPQETQYF
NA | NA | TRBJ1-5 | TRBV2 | TGCGCCAGCAGTGAAGCGCAGGGAGGGAGGCAGCCCCAGCATTTT | CASSEAQGGRQPQHF
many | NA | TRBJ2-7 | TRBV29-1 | TGCAGCGTTGTTAGTTTTGGGACCGCGAGTTCCTACGAGCAGTACTTC | CSVVSFGTASSYEQYF
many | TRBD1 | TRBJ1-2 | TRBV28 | TGTGCCAGCAGTTTGGCTAACAGGGGATTATATGGCTACACCTTC | CASSLANRGLYGYTF
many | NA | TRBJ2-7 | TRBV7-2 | TGTGCCAGCAGCTTAGGTCCGAGTCAGCAGTACTTC | CASSLGPSQQYF
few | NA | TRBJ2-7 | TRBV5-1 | TGCGCCATCGTTACAGGGATCGAGTCCTACGAGCAGTACTTC | CAIVTGIESYEQYF
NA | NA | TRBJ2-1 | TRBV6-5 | TGTGCCAGCAGTCGCTCCACGGGGGCGATTTACAATGAGCAGTTCTTC | CASSRSTGAIYNEQFF
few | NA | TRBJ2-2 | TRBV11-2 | TGTGCCAGCAGCCGGGGGACCGGGAATCTGTTCACCGGGGAGCTGTTTTTT | CASSRGTGNLFTGELFF
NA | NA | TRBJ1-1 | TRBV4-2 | TGTGCCAGCAGCTTATATACACGGGGCAGCCTGAACACTGAAGCTTTCTTT | CASSLYTRGSLNTEAFF
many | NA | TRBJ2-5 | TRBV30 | TGTGCCTGGAGCACGAAGAGGGAGACCCAGTACTTC | CAWSTKRETQYF
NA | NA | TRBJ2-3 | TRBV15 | TGTGCCACCAGCAGAGACCCTCGGCCGAGCACAGATACGCAGTATTTT | CATSRDPRPSTDTQYF
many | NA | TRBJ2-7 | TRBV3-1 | TGTGCCAGCAGCCAAGTCCCAACCAGTCCCTACGAGCAGTACTTC | CASSQVPTSPYEQYF
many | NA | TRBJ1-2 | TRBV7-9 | TGTGCCAGCAGCTTAGCGCGGGCACCGTATGGCTACACCTTC | CASSLARAPYGYTF
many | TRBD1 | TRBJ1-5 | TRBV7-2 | TGTGCCAGCAGCCAAGGACAGGGAGTTCAGCCCCAGCATTTT | CASSQGQGVQPQHF
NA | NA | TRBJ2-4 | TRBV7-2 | TGTGCCAGCAGCCTCGGCCTGGCCAAAAACATTCAGTACTTC | CASSLGLAKNIQYF
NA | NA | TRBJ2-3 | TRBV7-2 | TGTGCCAGCAGCCAGGACTTCGGCACGCAGTATTTT | CASSQDFGTQYF
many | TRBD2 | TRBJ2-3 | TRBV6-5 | TGTGCCAGCAGCGGGACTAGGGGCACAGATACGCAGTATTTT | CASSGTRGTDTQYF
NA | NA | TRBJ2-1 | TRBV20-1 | TGCAGTGCGGTACGCGGAGAGTACAATGAGCAGTTCTTC | CSAVRGEYNEQFF
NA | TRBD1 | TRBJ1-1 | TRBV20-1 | TGCAGTGCTGTGGGACAGGGGGGTCGGGGCACTGAAGCTTTCTTT | CSAVGQGGRGTEAFF
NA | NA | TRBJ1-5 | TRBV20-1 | TGCAGTGCTAGGGGGACACAGAATAGCAATCAGCCCCAGCATTTT | CSARGTQNSNQPQHF
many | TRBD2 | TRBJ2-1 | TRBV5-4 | TGTGCCAGCGCACCGGCGATAGCGGGGAACAATGAGCAGTTCTTC | CASAPAIAGNNEQFF
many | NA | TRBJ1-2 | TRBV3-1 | TGTGCCAGCAGCCAAGCTTATGGGGCGGACTATGGCTACACCTTC | CASSQAYGADYGYTF
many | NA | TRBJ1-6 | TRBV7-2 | TGTGCCAGCAGCTCCAAGACAGGTCGTAGGGGCTCACCCCTCCACTTT | CASSSKTGRRGSPLHF
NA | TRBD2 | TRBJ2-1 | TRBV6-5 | TGTGCCAGCAGTTACCCGGGGGGACGGGATAAGCAGTTCTTC | CASSYPGGRDKQFF
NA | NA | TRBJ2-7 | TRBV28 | TGTGCCAGCGGGGGGACACCGACCTACGAGCAGTACTTC | CASGGTPTYEQYF
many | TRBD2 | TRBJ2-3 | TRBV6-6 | TGTGCCAGCAGTTACAGGACTAGCGCTGGGCAACCTACGCAGTATTTT | CASSYRTSAGQPTQYF
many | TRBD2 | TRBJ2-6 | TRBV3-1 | TGTGCCAGCAGCCAAATGGGGGAGGGTAGCTCTGGGGCCAACGTCCTGACTTTC | CASSQMGEGSSGANVLTF
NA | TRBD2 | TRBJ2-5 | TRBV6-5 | TGTGCCAGCAGTTATTCGGGGAGGGGAGGGAGCAACCAAGAGACCCAGTACTTC | CASSYSGRGGSNQETQYF
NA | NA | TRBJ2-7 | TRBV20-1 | TGCAGTGCTGAAACCCTTGACGGAGGTTCCTACGAGCAGTACTTC | CSAETLDGGSYEQYF
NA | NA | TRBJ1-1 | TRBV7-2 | TGTGCCAGCAGCTTATTTTCCCCGAACACTGAAGCTTTCTTT | CASSLFSPNTEAFF
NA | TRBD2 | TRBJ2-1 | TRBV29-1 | TGCAGCGGGAAGGCGCCTAGCGGGAGGGTTGAGCAGTTCTTC | CSGKAPSGRVEQFF
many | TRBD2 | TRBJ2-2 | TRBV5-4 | TGTGCCAGCAGGCTTGGGGGGGGCACCGGGGAGCTGTTTTTT | CASRLGGGTGELFF
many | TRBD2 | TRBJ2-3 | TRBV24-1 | TGTGCCACCAGTGACCGGGGGGACTCCACAGATACGCAGTATTTT | CATSDRGDSTDTQYF
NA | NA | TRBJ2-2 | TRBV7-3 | TGTGCCAGCAGTCCCGCCGGGGGTCCGACCGGGGAGCTGTTTTTT | CASSPAGGPTGELFF